This T cell receptor beta chain is drawn from a study of T-cell memory formation after mild COVID-19. This clonotype came up a few times. Its antigen remains unknown. Notes on the study in general: Of the contracting clones, CD4+ ones lay mainly in CM and EM, and CD8+ ones in EMRA.

TCRdb redid the calling of the 5' RACE reads with MiXCR, one entry per CDR3 protein. The table lists over 150,000 distinct CDR3 sequences, roughly 18% of them singletons. Trimming took off 2 bases at V and 10 bases at J, with 14 bases between the two ends. This CDR3 has 13 residues. CDR1 MNHEY and CDR2 SMNVEV come from the germline V gene (reference sequence). The clonotype comes from a man aged 18 to 29 who had mild COVID-19 (a few samples of this study predate the infection). Cell type and time point are not known. Sequenced input: PBMCs or a T cell subset sorted from them (not recorded which). The rearrangement uses TRBV27 and TRBJ1-1; a possible D gene is TRBD1 (5 bases). The CDR3 sequence: CASSLKGVQGAFF. The DNA for the CDR3 is TGTGCCAGCAGTTTAAAAGGCGTGCAGGGAGCTTTCTTT.